The T cell receptor (beta chain) described here comes from a study of blood T cell repertoires in COVID-19. Study context: Both acute and convalescent COVID-19 samples were obtained from the United States, Italy and Spain. The analysed material was cDNA or gDNA that came from T cells, B-cell-depleted T cells, or PBMCs.

In the study's own analysis: Reference gene primer amplification gave estimated nucleated cell counts. Sequenced by immunoSEQ multiplex PCR; TCRdb stores in-frame clones only, minus some. From that table come the V and J calls and clone size; the DNA was used to work out D and trimming. The table shows around 120,000 clones, with about four fifths occurring only once. The count of this clone is one. The sample consisted of peripheral blood. This sequence originates from a woman over 75 with acute or convalescent COVID-19.

CDR3 DNA: TGTGCCAGCAGCCCAGACAGGGGTGAGACCCAGTACTTC. Protein product: CASSPDRGETQYF. The chain couples TRBV7-2 to TRBJ2-5, with TRBD1 matching over 8 bases. This CDR3 has 13 residues. The V segment lost 5 bases and the J segment 5 bases; nucleotides outside the gene matches: 4. From germline, CDR1 is SGHTA and CDR2 FQGNSA.